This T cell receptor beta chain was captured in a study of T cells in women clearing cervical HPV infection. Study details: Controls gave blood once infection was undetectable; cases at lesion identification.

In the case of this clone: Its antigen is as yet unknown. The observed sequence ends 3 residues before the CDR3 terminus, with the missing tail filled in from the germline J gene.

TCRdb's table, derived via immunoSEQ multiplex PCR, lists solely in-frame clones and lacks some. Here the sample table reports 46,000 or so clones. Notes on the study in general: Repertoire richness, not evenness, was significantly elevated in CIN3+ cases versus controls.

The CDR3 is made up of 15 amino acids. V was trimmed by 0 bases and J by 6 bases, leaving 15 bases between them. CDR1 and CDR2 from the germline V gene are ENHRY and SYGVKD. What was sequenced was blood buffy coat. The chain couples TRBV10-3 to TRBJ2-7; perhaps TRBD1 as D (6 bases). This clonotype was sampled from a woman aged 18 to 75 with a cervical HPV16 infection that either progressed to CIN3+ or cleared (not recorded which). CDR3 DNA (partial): TGTGCCATCAGTGAGTCAGCCCAGGGGAAGATCGAG. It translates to CAISESAQGKIE. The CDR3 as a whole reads CAISESAQGKIEQYF.